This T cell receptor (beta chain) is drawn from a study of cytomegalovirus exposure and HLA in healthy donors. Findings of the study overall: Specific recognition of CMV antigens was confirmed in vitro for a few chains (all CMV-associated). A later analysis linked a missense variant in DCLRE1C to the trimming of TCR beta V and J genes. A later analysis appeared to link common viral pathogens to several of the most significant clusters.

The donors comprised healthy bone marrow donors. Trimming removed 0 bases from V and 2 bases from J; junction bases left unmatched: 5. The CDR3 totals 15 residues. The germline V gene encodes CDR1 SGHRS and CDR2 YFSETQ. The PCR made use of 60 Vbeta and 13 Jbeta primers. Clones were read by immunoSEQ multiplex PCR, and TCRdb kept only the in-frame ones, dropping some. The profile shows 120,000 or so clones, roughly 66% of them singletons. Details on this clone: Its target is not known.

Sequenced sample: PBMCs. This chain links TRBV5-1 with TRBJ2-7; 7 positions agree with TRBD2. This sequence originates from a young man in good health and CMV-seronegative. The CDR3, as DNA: TGCGCCAGCAGCTTGGGACTAGCCCCAACCTACGAGCAGTACTTC. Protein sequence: CASSLGLAPTYEQYF.